The 24 T cell receptor beta chains presented below share a single source sample, sequenced in a study of T cell repertoires in cytomegalovirus infection. TCRdb analysed the reads with MiXCR anew, one entry per CDR3 protein. This sample has about 740,000 distinct CDR3 sequences, with 35% to 45% found just once. Sequenced sample: PBMCs. These receptors came from a human donor in good health (CMV status not recorded). Some clones in this sample may be carry-over from other donors' samples.

About this clonotype: The CDR3 ends on some other residue instead of the conserved phenylalanine or tryptophan, so this is likely a read error. The DNA is left out, because the CDR3 cannot be placed on it with certainty; the CDR3 is given as TCRdb lists it. The J gene is TRBJ2-1, the V gene TRBV7-7; the D call in the table, TRBD2, was not verified against the DNA. Inclusive of both ends, the CDR3 amounts to 15 amino acids. Per the germline V gene, CDR1 is SSHAT and CDR2 is FNYEAQ (reference sequence). This CDR3 reads CASSPGLAGEYEQLL.

This rearrangement joins TRBV5-1 to TRBJ2-7, with D possibly being TRBD2 (5 bases). The CDR3 loop spans 16 amino acids. With 0 bases removed from V and 4 bases from J, the gap between germline ends came to 17 bases. Germline V gene data show CDR1 as SGHRS and CDR2 as YFSETQ. CDR3 coding DNA: TGCGCCAGCAGCTTGGATACCGGGCGGGTAAGGTACGAGCAGTACTTC. Protein product: CASSLDTGRVRYEQYF.

This clonotype is a singleton in its sample. Germline and junction disagree at one end, which may indicate a read error. The chain is built from TRBV7-2 and TRBJ1-5; tentatively, D is TRBD1 (5 bases). This CDR3 is built from 13 residues. The germline V gene has CDR1 SGHTA and CDR2 FQGNSA. The CDR3 coding sequence is TGTGCCAGCAGCTTAGCCGGGGCTCAGCCCCAGAATTTT. It codes for CASSLAGAQPQNF.

V gene TRBV6-2 or TRBV6-3 combines with J gene TRBJ2-7; the D is unclear. The CDR3 length is 15 residues. In germline, CDR1 is MNHEY, CDR2 SVGEGT. The V and J ends lost 6 bases and 4 bases respectively, with 19 bases between them. CDR3 in amino acids: CASRRNPWGGYEQYF. The DNA of the CDR3 is TGTGCCAGCAGAAGAAACCCATGGGGTGGATACGAGCAGTACTTC.

The rearrangement uses TRBV7-2 and TRBJ1-5, with D possibly being TRBD1 (6 bases). The germline V gene has CDR1 SGHTA and CDR2 FQGNSA. The CDR3 spans 16 residues. V was shortened by 4 bases and J by 0 bases, with 13 bases between the two germline ends. The CDR3 reads CASSSGTPASNQPQHF. The CDR3 DNA is TGTGCCAGCAGCTCAGGGACACCTGCTAGCAATCAGCCCCAGCATTTT.

The chain couples TRBV12-3 or TRBV12-4 to TRBJ2-1; tentatively, D is TRBD2 (7 bases). Trimming shortened V by 4 bases and J by 9 bases, and 16 bases separated the two germline ends. CDR3 length equals 14 residues. CDR3 sequence: CASSSGSGTLEQFF. The CDR3 DNA reads TGTGCCAGCAGTTCTGGGAGCGGGACACTTGAGCAGTTCTTC.

The chain links TRBV4-2 to TRBJ1-5, with unresolved D. CDR3 size: 13 residues. Trimming left V 3 bases short and J 7 bases short, with 10 bases between. In germline, CDR1 is LGHNA, CDR2 YNFKEQ. Written as DNA, the CDR3 is TGTGCCAGCAGCCACGGAATGGGGCAGCCCCAGCATTTT. Amino acid sequence: CASSHGMGQPQHF.

This clonotype was seen many times. The gene calls are TRBV7-2 and TRBJ2-7, with TRBD1 matching 9 bases. The CDR3 has 14 residues. Germline V gene sequence: CDR1 SGHTA, CDR2 FQGNSA. V gave up 5 bases and J gave up 5 bases; unmatched junction bases: 7. The DNA of the CDR3 is TGTGCCAGCAGCCCAGGACAGGGGAGGAACGAGCAGTACTTC. Its protein product is CASSPGQGRNEQYF.

V usage is TRBV25-1 and J usage is TRBJ2-3, with 9 bases matching TRBD2. Germline assignment: CDR1 MGHDK and CDR2 SYGVNS. CDR3 length: 16 residues. V dropped 5 bases and J dropped 5; count of bases not matched to a gene: 11. This CDR3 reads CASSSVAGAKQDTQYF. CDR3 coding DNA: TGTGCCAGCAGTTCCGTAGCGGGGGCAAAGCAAGATACGCAGTATTTT.

The chain employs TRBV7-2 and TRBJ2-3; the D gene could be TRBD1 or TRBD2 (5 bases each). CDR3 size: 16 residues. Trimming shortened V by 2 bases and J by 2 bases, and 14 bases separated the two germline ends. CDR1 is SGHTA, CDR2 FQGNSA, per germline. The CDR3 DNA reads as TGTGCCAGCAGCTTATCCGGGACCCGAAACACAGATACGCAGTATTTT. Its protein is CASSLSGTRNTDTQYF.

This clonotype has only a few counts. V and J are TRBV28 and TRBJ2-1; D gene uncertain. The germline CDR1 and CDR2 sequences are MDHEN and SYDVKM. V dropped 4 bases and J dropped 4 bases, with 14 bases sitting between them. The CDR3 spans 15 residues. The chain's CDR3 is CASSYYSAAYNEQFF. The CDR3 DNA sequence: TGTGCCAGCAGTTATTATAGTGCGGCTTACAATGAGCAGTTCTTC. The entire variable domain, with the rest obtained from reference TRBV28 and TRBJ2-1, is as follows: DVKVTQSSRYLVKRTGEKVFLECVQDMDHENMFWYRQDPGLGLRLIYFSYDVKMKEKGDIPEGYSVSREKKERFSLILESASTNQTSMYLCASSYYSAAYNEQFFGPGTRLTVL.

The V gene is TRBV20-1, the J gene TRBJ2-3; 12 bases line up with TRBD2. J lost 4 bases, V lost 6 bases, and 11 bases had no gene match. CDR1 is DFQATT and CDR2 is SNEGSKA in the germline V gene (reference sequence). The CDR3 spans 16 residues. In DNA form, the CDR3 reads TGCAGTGCCTCCCCGACTAGCGGGAGATTCGCAGATACGCAGTATTTT. As protein: CSASPTSGRFADTQYF.

The DNA of the CDR3 is TGTGCCAGCAGTTACCAGACAGGGGGCCGAGAGACCCAGTACTTC. Residues: CASSYQTGGRETQYF. The genes are TRBV6-6 and TRBJ2-5; 10 bases align to TRBD1. J gave up 4 bases and V 2 bases, and 4 bases lay outside the gene matches. The CDR3 contains 15 residues. CDR1 MNHNY and CDR2 SVGAGI come from the germline V gene (reference sequence).

J is TRBJ2-7 and V is TRBV10-3, with TRBD2 matching over 9 bases. The CDR3 totals 13 residues. The germline V gene encodes CDR1 ENHRY and CDR2 SYGVKD. V lost 3 bases to trimming and J lost 6 bases; unmatched junction nucleotides: 3. The CDR3 loop reads CAISDSGRSEQYF. The CDR3 DNA follows: TGTGCCATCAGTGACAGCGGGAGGAGCGAGCAGTACTTC.

This chain links TRBV6-5 with TRBJ2-7; 7 nucleotides match TRBD2. The CDR3 spans 14 residues. CDR1 MNHEY and CDR2 SVGAGI come from the germline V gene. V lost 6 bases and J lost 2; bases outside the gene matches: 7. The CDR3 loop reads CASRREGVPYEQYF. The CDR3 bases are TGTGCCAGCAGGAGGGAGGGAGTACCCTACGAGCAGTACTTC.

J is TRBJ2-7 and V is TRBV11-1; 7 bases align to TRBD2. The length of the CDR3 is 14 residues. V gave up 5 bases and J gave up 3 bases; unmatched junction bases: 7. The germline V gene encodes CDR1 SGHAT and CDR2 FQDESV (reference sequence). CDR3 DNA: TGTGCCAGCAGCATGGGACTACCGAACTACGAGCAGTACTTC. Amino acids: CASSMGLPNYEQYF.

This clonotype appeared many times. V and J are TRBV19 and TRBJ1-2; 8 bases line up with TRBD1. Per germline, CDR1 LNHDA and CDR2 SQIVND (reference sequence). The CDR3 has 14 residues. With 9 bases clipped from V and 4 bases from J, the junction kept 10 bases outside the gene matches. Here the CDR3 DNA reads TGTGCCAGCGCCCCCCTCGACAGGGGCTATGGCTACACCTTC. Protein sequence: CASAPLDRGYGYTF.

This clonotype was seen a handful of times. The chain joins TRBV7-9 to TRBJ2-5; 12 bases fit TRBD1. The CDR3 contains 16 residues. After removal of 5 bases from V and 4 bases from J, the junction contained 8 bases not matched to a gene. CDR1 SEHNR and CDR2 FQNEAQ come from the germline V gene (reference sequence). In nucleotides, the CDR3 is TGTGCCAGCAGCCCCTCCCGGGACAGGGGGCGAGAGACCCAGTACTTC. Its translation is CASSPSRDRGRETQYF.

This rearrangement joins TRBV20-1 to TRBJ1-2; 7 bases align to TRBD1. Per germline, CDR1 DFQATT and CDR2 SNEGSKA (reference sequence). With V trimmed by 6 bases and J by 7 bases, 11 bases remained unmatched. The CDR3 loop spans 13 amino acids. The CDR3 coding sequence is TGCAGTGCCAGCCACGGGACAGCCCGTGGCTACACCTTC. As protein: CSASHGTARGYTF.

This clonotype was seen only once. This may stem from a read error, because a much larger clone lies one nucleotide away. The chain links TRBV12-3 or TRBV12-4 to TRBJ2-1, with TRBD2 matching over 11 bases. The CDR3 has 12 residues. CDR3 nucleotides: TGTGCCAGTAGCGGGAGGGTAAATGAGCAGTTATTC. It yields the protein CASSGRVNEQLF.

This clonotype turned up a few times. This chain joins TRBV19 and TRBJ2-1, with 7 bases that match TRBD1. This CDR3 region has 14 residues. V was clipped by 5 bases and J by 7 bases; unmatched bases: 8. In germline, CDR1 is LNHDA, CDR2 SQIVND (reference sequence). The CDR3 reads CASSAQGSGNEQFF. The DNA of the CDR3 is TGTGCCAGTAGTGCACAGGGGAGTGGGAATGAGCAGTTCTTC. The full variable domain, rest sourced from reference TRBV19 and TRBJ2-1, is DGGITQSPKYLFRKEGQNVTLSCEQNLNHDAMYWYRQDPGQGLRLIYYSQIVNDFQKGDIAEGYSVSREKKESFPLTVTSAQKNPTAFYLCASSAQGSGNEQFFGPGTRLTVL.

The rearrangement uses TRBV12-3 or TRBV12-4 and TRBJ2-5; 7 bases agree with TRBD1. The CDR3 extends over 13 amino acids. The J segment lost 2 bases and the V segment lost 8 bases, leaving 5 bases of the junction unmatched. CDR3 in amino acids: CASSGQLQETQYF. The CDR3 DNA reads as TGTGCCAGCTCGGGACAGCTACAAGAGACCCAGTACTTC.

The table lists this clonotype with a few counts. The genes are TRBV19 and TRBJ2-6; D remains ambiguous. The CDR3 has 18 residues. V lost 6 bases to trimming and J lost 0 bases, with 18 bases between them. Germline loops: CDR1 LNHDA, CDR2 SQIVND (reference sequence). DNA of the CDR3: TGTGCCAGTAGGTACCAGGACCTCCCGGACTCTGGGGCCAACGTCCTGACTTTC. Translation: CASRYQDLPDSGANVLTF.

The rearrangement joins TRBV28 to TRBJ2-6, with TRBD2 identical over 10 bases. This CDR3 comprises 17 residues. The germline V gene encodes CDR1 MDHEN and CDR2 SYDVKM. After removal of 5 bases from V and 4 bases from J, the junction contained 8 bases not matched to a gene. Here the CDR3 reads CASSGTLAGVGANVLTF. In DNA form, the CDR3 reads TGTGCCAGCAGTGGGACTCTAGCGGGAGTCGGGGCCAACGTCCTGACTTTC.